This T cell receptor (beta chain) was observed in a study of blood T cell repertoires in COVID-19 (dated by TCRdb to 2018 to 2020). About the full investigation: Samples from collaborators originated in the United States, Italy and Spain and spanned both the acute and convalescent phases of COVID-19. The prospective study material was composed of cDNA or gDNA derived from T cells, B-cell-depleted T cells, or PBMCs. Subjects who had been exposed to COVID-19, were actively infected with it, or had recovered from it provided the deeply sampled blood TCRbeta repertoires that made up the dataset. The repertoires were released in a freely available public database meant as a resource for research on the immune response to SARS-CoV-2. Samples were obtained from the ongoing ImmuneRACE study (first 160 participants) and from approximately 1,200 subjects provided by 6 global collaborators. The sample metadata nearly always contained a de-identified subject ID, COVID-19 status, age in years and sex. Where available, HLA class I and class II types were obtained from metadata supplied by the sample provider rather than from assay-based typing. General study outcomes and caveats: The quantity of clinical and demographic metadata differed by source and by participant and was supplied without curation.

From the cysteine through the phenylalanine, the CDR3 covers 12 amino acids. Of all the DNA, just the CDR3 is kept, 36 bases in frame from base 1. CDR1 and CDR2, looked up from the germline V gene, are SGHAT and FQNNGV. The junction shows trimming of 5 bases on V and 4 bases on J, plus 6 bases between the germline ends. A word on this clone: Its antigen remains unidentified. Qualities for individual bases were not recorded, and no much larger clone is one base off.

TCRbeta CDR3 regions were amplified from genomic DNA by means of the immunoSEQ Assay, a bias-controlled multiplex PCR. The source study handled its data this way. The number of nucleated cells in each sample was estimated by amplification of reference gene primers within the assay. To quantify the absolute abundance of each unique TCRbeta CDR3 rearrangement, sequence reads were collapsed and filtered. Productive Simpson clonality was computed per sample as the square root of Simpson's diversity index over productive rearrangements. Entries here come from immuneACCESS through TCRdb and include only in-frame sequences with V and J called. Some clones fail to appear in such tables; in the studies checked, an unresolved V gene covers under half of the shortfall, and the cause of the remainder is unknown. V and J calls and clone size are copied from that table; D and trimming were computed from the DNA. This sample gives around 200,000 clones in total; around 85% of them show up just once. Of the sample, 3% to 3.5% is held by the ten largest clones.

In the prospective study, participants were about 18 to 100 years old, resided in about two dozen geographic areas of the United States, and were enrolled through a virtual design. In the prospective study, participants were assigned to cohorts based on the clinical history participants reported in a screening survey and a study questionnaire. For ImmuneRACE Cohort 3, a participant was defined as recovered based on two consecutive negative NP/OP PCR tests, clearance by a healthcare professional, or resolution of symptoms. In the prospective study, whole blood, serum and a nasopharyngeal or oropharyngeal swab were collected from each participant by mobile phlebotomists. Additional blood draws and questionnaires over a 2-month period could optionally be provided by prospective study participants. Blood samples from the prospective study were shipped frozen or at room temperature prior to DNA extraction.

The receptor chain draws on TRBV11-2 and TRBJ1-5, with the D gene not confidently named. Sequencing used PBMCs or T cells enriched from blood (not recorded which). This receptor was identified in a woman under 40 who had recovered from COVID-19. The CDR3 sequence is CASSHSNQPQHF. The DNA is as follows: TGTGCCAGCAGCCACAGTAATCAGCCCCAGCATTTT.